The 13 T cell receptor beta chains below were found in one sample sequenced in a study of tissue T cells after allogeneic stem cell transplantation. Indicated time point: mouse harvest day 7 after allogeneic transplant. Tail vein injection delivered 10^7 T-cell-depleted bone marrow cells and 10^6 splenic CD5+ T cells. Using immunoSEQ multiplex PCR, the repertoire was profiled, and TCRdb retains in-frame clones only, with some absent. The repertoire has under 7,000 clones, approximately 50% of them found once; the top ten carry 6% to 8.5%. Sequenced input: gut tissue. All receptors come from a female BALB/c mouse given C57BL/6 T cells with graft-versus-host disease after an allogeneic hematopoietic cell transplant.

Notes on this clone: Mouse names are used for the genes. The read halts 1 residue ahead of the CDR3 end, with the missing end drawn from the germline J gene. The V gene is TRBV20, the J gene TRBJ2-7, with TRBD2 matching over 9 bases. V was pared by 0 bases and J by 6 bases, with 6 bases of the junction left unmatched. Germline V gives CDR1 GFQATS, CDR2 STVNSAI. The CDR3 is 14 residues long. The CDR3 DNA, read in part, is TGTGGTGCTAGGGATCTTGGGGGGGCGCTTGAACAGTAC. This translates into CGARDLGGALEQY. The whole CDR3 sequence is CGARDLGGALEQYF.

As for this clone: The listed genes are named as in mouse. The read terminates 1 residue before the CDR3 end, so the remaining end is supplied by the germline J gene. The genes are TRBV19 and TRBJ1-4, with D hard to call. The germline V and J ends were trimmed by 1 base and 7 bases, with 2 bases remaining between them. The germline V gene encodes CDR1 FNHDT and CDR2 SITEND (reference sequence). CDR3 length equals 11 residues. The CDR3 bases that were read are TGTGCCAGCAGTATATTCGAAAGATTATTT. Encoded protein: CASSIFERLF. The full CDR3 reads CASSIFERLFF. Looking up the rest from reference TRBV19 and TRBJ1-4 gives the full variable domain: GGIITQTPKFLIGQEGQKLTLKCQQNFNHDTMYWYRQDSGKGLRLIYYSITENDLQKGDLSEGYDASREKKSSFSLTVTSAQKNEMAVFLCASSIFERLFFGHGTKLSVL.

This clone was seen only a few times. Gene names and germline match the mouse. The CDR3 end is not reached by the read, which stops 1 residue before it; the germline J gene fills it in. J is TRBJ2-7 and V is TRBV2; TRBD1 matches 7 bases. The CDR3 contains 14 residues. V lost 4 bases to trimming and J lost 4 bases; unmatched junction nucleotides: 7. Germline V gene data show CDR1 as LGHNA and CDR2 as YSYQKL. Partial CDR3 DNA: TGTGCCAGCAGCCCCCGGGACAGTTCTTATGAACAGTAC. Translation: CASSPRDSSYEQY. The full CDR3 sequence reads CASSPRDSSYEQYF.

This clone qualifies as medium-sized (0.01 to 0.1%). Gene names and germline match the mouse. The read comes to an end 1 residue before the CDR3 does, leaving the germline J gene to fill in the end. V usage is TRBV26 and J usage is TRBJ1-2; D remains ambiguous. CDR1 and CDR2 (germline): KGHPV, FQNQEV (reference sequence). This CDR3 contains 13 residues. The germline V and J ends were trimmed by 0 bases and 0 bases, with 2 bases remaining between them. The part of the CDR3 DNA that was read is TGTGCCAGCAGTCTGTCGACAAACTCCGACTACACC. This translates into CASSLSTNSDYT. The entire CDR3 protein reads CASSLSTNSDYTF.

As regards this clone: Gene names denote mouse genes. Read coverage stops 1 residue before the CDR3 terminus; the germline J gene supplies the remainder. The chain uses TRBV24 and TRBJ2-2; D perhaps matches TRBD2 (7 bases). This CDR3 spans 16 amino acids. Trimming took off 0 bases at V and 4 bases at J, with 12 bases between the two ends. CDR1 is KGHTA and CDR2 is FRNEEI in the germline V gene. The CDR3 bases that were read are TGTGCCAGCAGTCTGTATCGGGGGGCGGGCACCGGGCAGCTCTAC. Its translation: CASSLYRGAGTGQLY. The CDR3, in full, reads CASSLYRGAGTGQLYF.

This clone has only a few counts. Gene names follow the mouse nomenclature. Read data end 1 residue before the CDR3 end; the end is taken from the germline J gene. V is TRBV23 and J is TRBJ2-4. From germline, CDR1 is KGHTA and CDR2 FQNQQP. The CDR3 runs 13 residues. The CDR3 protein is CSSSKGSQNTLYF. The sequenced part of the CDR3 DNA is TGCTCCAGCAGCAAGGGCAGTCAAAACACCTTGTAC.

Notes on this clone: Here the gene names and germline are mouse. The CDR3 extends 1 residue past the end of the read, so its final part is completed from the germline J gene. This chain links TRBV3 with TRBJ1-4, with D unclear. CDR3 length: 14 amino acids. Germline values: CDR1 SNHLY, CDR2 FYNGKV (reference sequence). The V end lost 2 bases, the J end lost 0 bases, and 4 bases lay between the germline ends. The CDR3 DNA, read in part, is TGTGCCAGCAGCTTACAAATTTCCAACGAAAGATTATTT. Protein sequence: CASSLQISNERLF. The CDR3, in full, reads CASSLQISNERLFF. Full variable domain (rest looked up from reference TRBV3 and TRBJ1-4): GPKVLQIPSHQIIDMGQMVTLNCDPVSNHLYFYWYKQILGQQMEFLVNFYNGKVMEKSKLFKDQFSVERPDGSYFTLKIQPTALEDSAVYFCASSLQISNERLFFGHGTKLSVL.

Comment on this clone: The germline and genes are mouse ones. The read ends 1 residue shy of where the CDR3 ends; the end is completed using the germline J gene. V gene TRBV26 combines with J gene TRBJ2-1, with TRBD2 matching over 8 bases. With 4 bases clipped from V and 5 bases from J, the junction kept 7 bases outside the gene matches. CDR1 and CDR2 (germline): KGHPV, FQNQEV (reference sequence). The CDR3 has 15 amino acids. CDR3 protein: CASSRRGGRDAEQFF. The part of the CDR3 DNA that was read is TGTGCCAGCAGTCGAAGGGGGGGCAGGGATGCTGAGCAGTTC.

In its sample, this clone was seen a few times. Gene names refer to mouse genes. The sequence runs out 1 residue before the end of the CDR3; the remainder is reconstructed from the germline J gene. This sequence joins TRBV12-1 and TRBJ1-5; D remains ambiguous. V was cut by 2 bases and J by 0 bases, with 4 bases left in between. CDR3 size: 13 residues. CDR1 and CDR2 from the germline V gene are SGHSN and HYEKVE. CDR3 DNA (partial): TGTGCCAGCTCTCCCAATAACAACCAGGCTCCGCTT. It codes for CASSPNNNQAPL. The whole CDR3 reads CASSPNNNQAPLF. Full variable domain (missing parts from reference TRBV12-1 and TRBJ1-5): DSGVVQSPRHIIKEKGGRSVLTCIPISGHSNVVWYQQTLGKELKFLIQHYEKVERDKGFLPSRFSVQQFDDYHSEMNMSALELEDSAMYFCASSPNNNQAPLFGEGTRLSVL.

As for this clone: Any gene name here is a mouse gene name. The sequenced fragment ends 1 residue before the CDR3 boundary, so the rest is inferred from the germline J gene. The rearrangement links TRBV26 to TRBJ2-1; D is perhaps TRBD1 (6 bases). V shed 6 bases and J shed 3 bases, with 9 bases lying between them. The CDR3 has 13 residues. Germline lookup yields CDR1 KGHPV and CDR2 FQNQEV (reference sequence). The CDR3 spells CASRRTVYAEQFF. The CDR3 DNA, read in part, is TGTGCCAGCAGGAGGACAGTCTATGCTGAGCAGTTC.

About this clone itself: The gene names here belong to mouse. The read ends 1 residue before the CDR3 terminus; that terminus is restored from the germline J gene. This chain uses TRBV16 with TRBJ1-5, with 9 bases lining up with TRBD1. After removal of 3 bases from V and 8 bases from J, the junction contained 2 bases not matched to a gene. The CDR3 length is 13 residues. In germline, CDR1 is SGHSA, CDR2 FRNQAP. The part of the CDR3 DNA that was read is TGTGCAAGCAGCTTTACAGGGGGCGAGGCTCCGCTT. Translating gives CASSFTGGEAPL. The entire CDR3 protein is CASSFTGGEAPLF.

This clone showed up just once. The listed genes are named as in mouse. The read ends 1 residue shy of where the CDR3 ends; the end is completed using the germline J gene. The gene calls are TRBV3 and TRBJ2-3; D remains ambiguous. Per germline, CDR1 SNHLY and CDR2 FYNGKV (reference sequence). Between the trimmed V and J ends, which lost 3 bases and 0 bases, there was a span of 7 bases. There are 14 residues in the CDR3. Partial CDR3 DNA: TGTGCCAGCAGCTTCACATCTAGTGCAGAAACGCTGTAT. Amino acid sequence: CASSFTSSAETLY. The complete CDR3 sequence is CASSFTSSAETLYF.

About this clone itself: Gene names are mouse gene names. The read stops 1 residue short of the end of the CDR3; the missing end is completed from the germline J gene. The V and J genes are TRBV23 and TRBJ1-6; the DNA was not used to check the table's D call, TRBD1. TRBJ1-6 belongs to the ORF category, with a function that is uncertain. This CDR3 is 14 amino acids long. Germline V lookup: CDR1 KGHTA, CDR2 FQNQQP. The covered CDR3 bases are TGCTCCAGCAGTCAATCGATAGGGGATTCGCCCCTCTAC. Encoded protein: CSSSQSIGDSPLY. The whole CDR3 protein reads CSSSQSIGDSPLYF.